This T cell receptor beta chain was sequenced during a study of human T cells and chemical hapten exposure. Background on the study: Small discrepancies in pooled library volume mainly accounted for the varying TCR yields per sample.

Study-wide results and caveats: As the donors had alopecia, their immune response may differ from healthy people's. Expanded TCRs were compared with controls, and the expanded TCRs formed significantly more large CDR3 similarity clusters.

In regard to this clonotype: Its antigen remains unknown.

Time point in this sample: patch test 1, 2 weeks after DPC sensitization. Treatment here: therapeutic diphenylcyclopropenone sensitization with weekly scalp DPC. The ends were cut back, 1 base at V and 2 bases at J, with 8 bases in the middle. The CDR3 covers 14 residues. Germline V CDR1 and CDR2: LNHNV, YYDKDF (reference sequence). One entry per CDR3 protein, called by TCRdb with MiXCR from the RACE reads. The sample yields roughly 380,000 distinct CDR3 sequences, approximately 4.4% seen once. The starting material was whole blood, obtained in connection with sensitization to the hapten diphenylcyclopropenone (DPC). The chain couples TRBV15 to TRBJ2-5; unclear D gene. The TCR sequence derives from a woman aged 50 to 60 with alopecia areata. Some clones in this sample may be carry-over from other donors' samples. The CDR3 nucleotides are TGTGCCACCAGCAGAGGGCTATCGCAAGAGACCCAGTACTTC. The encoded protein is CATSRGLSQETQYF.